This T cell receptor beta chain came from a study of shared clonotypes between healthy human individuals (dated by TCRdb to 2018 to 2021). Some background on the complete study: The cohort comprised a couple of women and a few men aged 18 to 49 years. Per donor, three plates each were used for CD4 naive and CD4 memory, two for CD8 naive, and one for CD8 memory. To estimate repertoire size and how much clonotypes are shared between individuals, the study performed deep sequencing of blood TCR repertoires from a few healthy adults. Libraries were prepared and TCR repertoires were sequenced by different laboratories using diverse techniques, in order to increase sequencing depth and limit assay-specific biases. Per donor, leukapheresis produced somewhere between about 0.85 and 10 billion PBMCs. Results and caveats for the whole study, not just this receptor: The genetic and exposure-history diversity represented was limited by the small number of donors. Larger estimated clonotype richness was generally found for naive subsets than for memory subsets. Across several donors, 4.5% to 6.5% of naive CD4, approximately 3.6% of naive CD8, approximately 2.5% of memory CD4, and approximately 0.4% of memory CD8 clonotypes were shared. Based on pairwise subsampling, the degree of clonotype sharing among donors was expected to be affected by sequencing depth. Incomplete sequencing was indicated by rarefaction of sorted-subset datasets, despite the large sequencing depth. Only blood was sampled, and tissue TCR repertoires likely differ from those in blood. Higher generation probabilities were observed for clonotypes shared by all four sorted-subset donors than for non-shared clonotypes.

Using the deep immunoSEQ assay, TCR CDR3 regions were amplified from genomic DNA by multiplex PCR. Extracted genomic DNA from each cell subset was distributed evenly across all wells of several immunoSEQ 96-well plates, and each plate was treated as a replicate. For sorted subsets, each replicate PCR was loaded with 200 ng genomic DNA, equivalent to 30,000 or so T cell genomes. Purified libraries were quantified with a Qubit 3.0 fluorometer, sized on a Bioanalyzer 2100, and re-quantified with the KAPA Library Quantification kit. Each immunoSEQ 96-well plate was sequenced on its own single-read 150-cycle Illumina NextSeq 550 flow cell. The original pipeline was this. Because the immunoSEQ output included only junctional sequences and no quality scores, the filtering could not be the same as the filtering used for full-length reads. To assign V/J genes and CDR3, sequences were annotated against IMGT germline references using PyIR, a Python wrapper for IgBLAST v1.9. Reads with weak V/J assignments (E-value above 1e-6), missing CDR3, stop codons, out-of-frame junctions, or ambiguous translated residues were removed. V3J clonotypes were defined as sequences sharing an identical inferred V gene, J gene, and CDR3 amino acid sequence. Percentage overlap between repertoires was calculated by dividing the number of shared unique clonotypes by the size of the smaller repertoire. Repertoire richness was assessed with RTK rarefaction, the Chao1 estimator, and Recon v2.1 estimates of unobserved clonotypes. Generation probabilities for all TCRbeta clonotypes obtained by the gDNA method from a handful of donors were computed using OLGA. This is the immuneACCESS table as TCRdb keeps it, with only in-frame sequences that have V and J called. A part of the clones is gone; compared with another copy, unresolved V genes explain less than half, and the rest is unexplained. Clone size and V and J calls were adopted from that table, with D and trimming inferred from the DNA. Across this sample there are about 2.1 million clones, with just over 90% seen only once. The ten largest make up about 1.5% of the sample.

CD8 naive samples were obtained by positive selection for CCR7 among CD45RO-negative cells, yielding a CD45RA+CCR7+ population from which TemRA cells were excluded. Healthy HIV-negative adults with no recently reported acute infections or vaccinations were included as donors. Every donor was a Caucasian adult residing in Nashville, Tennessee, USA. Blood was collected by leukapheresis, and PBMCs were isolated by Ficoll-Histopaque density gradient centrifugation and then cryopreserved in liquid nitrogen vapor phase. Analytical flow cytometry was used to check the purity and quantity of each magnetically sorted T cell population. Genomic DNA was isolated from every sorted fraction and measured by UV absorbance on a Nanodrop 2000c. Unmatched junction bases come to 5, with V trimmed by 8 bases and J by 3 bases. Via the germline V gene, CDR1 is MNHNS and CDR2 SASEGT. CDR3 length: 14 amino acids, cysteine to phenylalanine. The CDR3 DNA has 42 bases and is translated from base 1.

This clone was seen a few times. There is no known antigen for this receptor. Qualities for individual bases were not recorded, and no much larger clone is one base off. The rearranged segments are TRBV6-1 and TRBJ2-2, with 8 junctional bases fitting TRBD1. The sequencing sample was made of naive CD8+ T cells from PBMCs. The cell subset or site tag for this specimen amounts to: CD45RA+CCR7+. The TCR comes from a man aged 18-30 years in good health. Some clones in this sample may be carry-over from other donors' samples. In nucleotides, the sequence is TGTGCCAGCGACGACAGGGGTTACACCGGGGAGCTGTTTTTT. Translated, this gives CASDDRGYTGELFF.